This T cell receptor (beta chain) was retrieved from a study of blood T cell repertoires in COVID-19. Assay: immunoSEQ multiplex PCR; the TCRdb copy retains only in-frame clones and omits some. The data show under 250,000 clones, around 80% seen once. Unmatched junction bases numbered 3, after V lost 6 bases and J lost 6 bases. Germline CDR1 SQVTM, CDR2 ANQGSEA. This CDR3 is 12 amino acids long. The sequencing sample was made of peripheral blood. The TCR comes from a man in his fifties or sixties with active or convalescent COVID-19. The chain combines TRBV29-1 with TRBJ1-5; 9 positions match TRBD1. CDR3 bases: TGCAGCGTGGGGACAGGGCTTCAGCCCCAGCATTTT. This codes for CSVGTGLQPQHF.